The clone carrying this TCR beta chain occurred once. Libraries were prepared by immunoSEQ multiplex PCR; TCRdb keeps only in-frame clonotypes and omits some of them. The data contain 150,000 or so clones, roughly 83% of them singletons. These data are taken from a study of blood T cell repertoires in COVID-19. Germline-derived CDR1 and CDR2 are SGHRS and YFSETQ. The CDR3 totals 13 residues. V lost 0 bases and J 1 base, leaving 4 bases between the germline ends. This receptor was identified in a woman in her 70s with COVID-19, enrolled during active disease. The chain combines TRBV5-1 with TRBJ1-1, with D uncertain. The sequencing sample was made of peripheral blood. The CDR3: CASSLDRNTEAFF. CDR3 DNA sequence: TGCGCCAGCAGCTTGGACAGGAACACTGAAGCTTTCTTT. Combining the CDR3 with reference TRBV5-1 and TRBJ1-1 gives the whole variable domain KAGVTQTPRYLIKTRGQQVTLSCSPISGHRSVSWYQQTPGQGLQFLFEYFSETQRNKGNFPGRFSGRQFSNSRSEMNVSTLELGDSALYLCASSLDRNTEAFFGQGTRLTVV.